This T cell receptor beta chain is from a study of OX40 agonist ivuxolimab in advanced cancers. Across the study: The treatment was a fully human IgG2 OX40 agonist, ivuxolimab. Averaging about 60 years in age, with a range of roughly 23 to 80, the cohort was approximately 83% male.

Some clones are missing from TCRdb's copy, which holds only in-frame ones; the method was immunoSEQ multiplex PCR. The repertoire consists of some 70,000 clones, with approximately 80% occurring once and the leading ten covering around 8.2%. The ends were cut back, 5 bases at V and 5 bases at J, with 15 bases in the middle. This CDR3 comprises 14 residues. CDR1 is SGHTA, CDR2 FQGNSA, per germline. The source was CD4+ or CD8+ T cells sorted from blood, collected in a trial of the OX40 agonist ivuxolimab. This chain connects TRBV7-2 to TRBJ1-1, with D tentatively TRBD1 (6 bases). The clonotype originates from an adult with an advanced solid tumor such as melanoma, head and neck, liver or kidney cancer. CDR3 bases: TGTGCCAGCAGCCTTACTTTCCAGGGGACTGAAGCTTTCTTT. Encoded protein: CASSLTFQGTEAFF.